The clone carrying this T cell receptor (beta chain) came up many times. Its antigen remains unknown. This record belongs to a study of neurological immune-mediated disorders. General study points: Multiple sclerosis patients had less TCR clonal expansion than even healthy controls, unlike HTLV-1-associated myelopathy. CDR3 amino acid sequences found in expanded clones were never shared across subjects, suggesting private repertoires in all groups.

V dropped 4 bases and J dropped 5; count of bases not matched to a gene: 4. This CDR3 has 13 amino acids. The germline gives CDR1 SGHKS, CDR2 YYEKEE (reference sequence). The unsorted libraries were produced from 2 million PBMCs held at -80 C. As for the cDNA, it was generated by 5'RACE with 10-nucleotide random UMIs. TCRdb reanalysed the 5' RACE reads using MiXCR and keeps one entry per CDR3 protein. The sample has 40,000 to 55,000 distinct CDR3 sequences; about 9.4% are singletons. The chain employs TRBV5-5 and TRBJ2-5; 8 bases align to TRBD1. Specimen: PBMCs. The receptor was isolated from a woman aged 40 to 55 with HTLV-1-associated myelopathy (HAM/TSP). The CDR3 coding sequence is TGTGCCAGCAGCCCCAGGACAGGGGAGACCCAGTACTTC. This gives the protein CASSPRTGETQYF.